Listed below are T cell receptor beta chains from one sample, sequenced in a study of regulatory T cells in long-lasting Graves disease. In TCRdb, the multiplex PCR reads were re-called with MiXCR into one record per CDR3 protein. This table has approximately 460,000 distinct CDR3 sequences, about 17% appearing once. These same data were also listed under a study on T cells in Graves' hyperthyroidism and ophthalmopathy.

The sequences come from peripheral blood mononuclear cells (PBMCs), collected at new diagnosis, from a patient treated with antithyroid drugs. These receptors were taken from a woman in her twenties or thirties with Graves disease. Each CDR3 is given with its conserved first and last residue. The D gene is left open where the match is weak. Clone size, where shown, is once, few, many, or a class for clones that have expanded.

DNA: TGCAGTGCTAGAGGTGGATTATCTGGCTACACCTTC; CDR3: CSARGGLSGYTF; V: TRBV20-1; size: many; D: NA; J: TRBJ1-2
DNA: TGTGCCAGCAGCTTAGTTTGGGCGATCACAGATACGCAGTATTTT; CDR3: CASSLVWAITDTQYF; V: TRBV7-2; size: NA; D: NA; J: TRBJ2-3
DNA: TGTGCCAGCAGTCTCAAGAGGTCCGGGGGCGACCACGAGCAGTACTTC; CDR3: CASSLKRSGGDHEQYF; V: TRBV13; size: many; D: NA; J: TRBJ2-7
DNA: TGTGCCAGCAGTCGACTAGGGGGGGAAGAGACCCAGTACTTC; CDR3: CASSRLGGEETQYF; V: TRBV28; size: NA; D: NA; J: TRBJ2-5
DNA: TGTGCCAGCAGCTTAGGATCGGGGAACACTGAAGCTTTCTTT; CDR3: CASSLGSGNTEAFF; V: TRBV7-9; size: many; D: NA; J: TRBJ1-1
DNA: TGTGCCAGCAGTCCTGATAGGGGGCTGGGTTCACCCCTCCACTTT; CDR3: CASSPDRGLGSPLHF; V: TRBV7-2; size: NA; D: TRBD1; J: TRBJ1-6
DNA: TGTGCCAGCAGGAGGGGGAACATGAACACTGAAGCTTTCTTT; CDR3: CASRRGNMNTEAFF; V: TRBV27; size: few; D: NA; J: TRBJ1-1
DNA: TGCGCCAGCAGCGCAGGACAGATGAACACTGAAGCTTTCTTT; CDR3: CASSAGQMNTEAFF; V: TRBV5-1; size: many; D: NA; J: TRBJ1-1
DNA: TGTGCCACCAGCGCCGGCCTAGCGGGAGCAATCACCGGGGAGCTGTTTTTT; CDR3: CATSAGLAGAITGELFF; V: TRBV15; size: few; D: TRBD2; J: TRBJ2-2
DNA: TGCGCCAGCAGCTTGACTAGCGGGAGGGACAGGGAGCAGTTCTTC; CDR3: CASSLTSGRDREQFF; V: TRBV5-1; size: many; D: TRBD2; J: TRBJ2-1
DNA: TGTGCCAGCAGTTACTCGACTAGCGGACCTTACAATGAGCAGTTCTTC; CDR3: CASSYSTSGPYNEQFF; V: TRBV6-5; size: NA; D: TRBD2; J: TRBJ2-1
DNA: TGTGCCAGCAAAGCGGGGCGCTCCTACAATGAGCAGTTCTTC; CDR3: CASKAGRSYNEQFF; V: TRBV6-1; size: few; D: TRBD2; J: TRBJ2-1
DNA: TGTGCCATCAGTGAGAAGGAGCCTTCGTGGGAAAAACTGTTTTTT; CDR3: CAISEKEPSWEKLFF; V: TRBV10-3; size: many; D: NA; J: TRBJ1-4
DNA: TGCAGTGCTAGAGATCAAAGGAGCACAGATACGCAGTATTTT; CDR3: CSARDQRSTDTQYF; V: TRBV20-1; size: many; D: NA; J: TRBJ2-3
DNA: TGTGCCAGCAGTTACTCCGCCGCGGGGGTTCACGAGCAGTACTTC; CDR3: CASSYSAAGVHEQYF; V: TRBV6-5; size: NA; D: TRBD2; J: TRBJ2-7
DNA: TGTGCCAGCAGCTCGCACAGGGGCGCTAACTATGGCTACACCTTC; CDR3: CASSSHRGANYGYTF; V: TRBV7-8; size: many; D: TRBD1; J: TRBJ1-2
DNA: TGTGCCAGCAGTTTATCGAGGGTGGGGTGGGGGCTCGGCACAGATACGCAGTATTTT; CDR3: CASSLSRVGWGLGTDTQYF; V: TRBV27; size: many; D: NA; J: TRBJ2-3
DNA: TGCAGCGTTGGGACTAGCGGGAGAAATGAGCAGTTCTTC; CDR3: CSVGTSGRNEQFF; V: TRBV29-1; size: many; D: TRBD2; J: TRBJ2-1
DNA: TGTGCCAGCAGTTTAAACATCGTCGTCCGGTACGAGCAGTACTTC; CDR3: CASSLNIVVRYEQYF; V: TRBV28; size: many; D: NA; J: TRBJ2-7
DNA: TGTGCCAGCAGCCTTACGTTTCTAGCGGGAAGCGCCGGGGAGCTGTTTTTT; CDR3: CASSLTFLAGSAGELFF; V: TRBV25-1; size: NA; D: TRBD2; J: TRBJ2-2